These 24 T cell receptor beta chains were all obtained from the same sample, sequenced in a study of T cells in localized non-small cell lung cancer. Clones were read by immunoSEQ multiplex PCR, and TCRdb kept only the in-frame ones, dropping some. The sample consists of roughly 35,000 clones, approximately 92% of them appearing once. This material consisted of peripheral blood, taken before any cancer treatment. The receptors originated from a female donor at least 60 years old with stage I lung adenocarcinoma.

V and J are TRBV11-2 and TRBJ2-7; TRBD2 is a possible D gene (6 bases). V was clipped by 4 bases and J by 3 bases, with 22 bases between them. The CDR3 length is 17 residues. The germline CDR1 and CDR2 sequences are SGHAT and FQNNGV. CDR3 in DNA: TGTGCCAGCAGCTCCCCGGGGGACCTAAGGCCCCGCTACGAGCAGTACTTC. Protein sequence: CASSSPGDLRPRYEQYF.

As for this clone: An end of the junction differs from the germline gene, which may be a read error. Other DNA sequences in this specimen translate into the identical CDR3. The rearrangement joins TRBV7-2 to TRBJ2-3; possible D gene TRBD1, 8 bases. The CDR3 contains 16 residues. Germline V lookup: CDR1 SGHTA, CDR2 FQGNSA. CDR3 sequence reads: CASSLNPGGGGDTQYF. Written as DNA, the CDR3 is TGTGCTAGCAGCTTGAACCCAGGGGGCGGGGGAGATACGCAGTATTTT.

This chain joins TRBV10-3 and TRBJ2-1, with 10 bases fitting TRBD2. There are 14 residues in the CDR3. V gave up 5 bases and J gave up 8 bases; unmatched junction bases: 6. Germline V CDR1 and CDR2: ENHRY, SYGVKD. The CDR3 is CAISQRGGVDEQFF. The CDR3 region has the DNA TGTGCCATCAGTCAGCGGGGGGGCGTCGATGAGCAGTTCTTC.

The chain uses TRBV2 and TRBJ1-3; maybe TRBD1 (5 bases). Deletions cut 5 bases from V and 0 bases from J, with 11 bases between. Germline V gene sequence: CDR1 SNHLY, CDR2 FYNNEI. The CDR3 runs 15 residues. The CDR3 DNA follows: TGTGCCAGCAGTCGGGACTCCAGCTCTGGAAACACCATATATTTT. Translating it yields CASSRDSSSGNTIYF.

The rearrangement uses TRBV7-2 and TRBJ1-2, with D tentatively TRBD1 (5 bases). The CDR3 extends over 14 amino acids. CDR1 SGHTA and CDR2 FQGNSA come from the germline V gene. V lost 5 bases to trimming and J lost 6 bases, with 16 bases between them. This CDR3 is CASSGGVGRHGYTF. The CDR3 nucleotides read TGTGCCAGCAGCGGAGGGGTGGGGCGACATGGCTACACCTTC.

The rearrangement joins TRBV10-1 to TRBJ2-1; no reliable D call. CDR3 length equals 15 residues. Germline values: CDR1 WNHNN, CDR2 SYGVQD (reference sequence). V lost 3 bases to trimming and J lost 9 bases, with 18 bases between them. CDR3 protein: CASSDHPVNSREQFF. CDR3 sequence (DNA): TGCGCCAGCAGTGACCATCCGGTAAACTCGCGTGAGCAGTTCTTC.

This clone was seen just once. The chain combines TRBV19 with TRBJ1-2; TRBD1 is a possible D gene (5 bases). CDR1 is LNHDA, CDR2 SQIVND, per germline (reference sequence). The ends were cut back, 3 bases at V and 7 bases at J, with 15 bases in the middle. This CDR3 spans 14 amino acids. Written as DNA, the CDR3 is TGTGCCAGTAGTATCTCAGGGAGCGACGGTGGCTACACCTTC. Protein: CASSISGSDGGYTF.

This chain uses TRBV11-3 with TRBJ1-3; TRBD1 aligns across 9 bases. V lost 4 bases and J lost 13; bases outside the gene matches: 2. Germline CDR1 SGHNT, CDR2 YENEEA. The CDR3 is made up of 11 amino acids. In DNA form, the CDR3 reads TGTGCCAGCAGCTCTGGACAGGGGATATATTTT. It encodes CASSSGQGIYF. Filled out from reference TRBV11-3 and TRBJ1-3, the complete variable domain reads EAGVVQSPRYKIIEKKQPVAFWCNPISGHNTLYWYLQNLGQGPELLIRYENEEAVDDSQLPKDRFSAERLKGVDSTLKIQPAELGDSAVYLCASSSGQGIYFGEGSWLTVV.

V gene TRBV10-1 combines with J gene TRBJ2-5; 15 bases align to TRBD2. V dropped 6 bases and J dropped 6; count of bases not matched to a gene: 5. The CDR3 has 15 amino acids. Germline assignment: CDR1 WNHNN and CDR2 SYGVQD (reference sequence). As DNA, the CDR3 is TGCGCCAGCAGGACGGGACTAGCGGGGGGAAAGACCCAGTACTTC. This codes for CASRTGLAGGKTQYF.

The chain links TRBV5-6 to TRBJ1-5; D is unclear. Trimming removed 2 bases at V and 5 bases at J, with 8 bases between. Germline CDR1 reads SGHDT; CDR2 reads YYEEEE. The CDR3 is made up of 13 amino acids. CDR3 in DNA: TGTGCCAGCAGCTTCGGCAGCCATCAGCCCCAGCATTTT. Translation gives CASSFGSHQPQHF.

The rearrangement links TRBV7-2 to TRBJ1-6, with TRBD1 matching 11 bases. CDR3 size: 17 residues. Germline CDR1 SGHTA, CDR2 FQGNSA. J lost 10 bases, V lost 3 bases, and 11 bases had no gene match. The CDR3 DNA sequence: TGTGCCAGCAGCTTTTACACCGGGACAGGGGGAGTCTCACCCCTCCACTTT. Its translation: CASSFYTGTGGVSPLHF.

Comments on this clone: The germline gene is not matched at one end of the junction; a read error may be the cause. CDR3 DNA sequence: TGCGCCAGCAGCGAAGATCAGGGGGCCGATGAAGCTTTCTTT. It encodes CASSEDQGADEAFF. The chain carries TRBV4-1 and TRBJ1-1, with 8 nucleotides matching TRBD1. CDR1 is MGHRA and CDR2 is YSYEKL in the germline V gene. The CDR3 extends over 14 amino acids.

The chain is built from TRBV5-1 and TRBJ1-1; TRBD1 agrees at 10 bases. This CDR3 is 15 amino acids long. V lost 0 bases to trimming and J lost 6 bases; unmatched junction nucleotides: 5. CDR1 and CDR2 (germline): SGHRS, YFSETQ. The CDR3 DNA reads TGCGCCAGCAGCTTGGGACAGGGGGCAAGCTCTGAAGCTTTCTTT. This sequence encodes CASSLGQGASSEAFF.

The rearrangement links TRBV30 to TRBJ1-1; TRBD1 agrees at 7 bases. CDR3 length: 14 residues. Germline assignment: CDR1 GTSNPN and CDR2 SVGIG (reference sequence). J lost 0 bases, V lost 4 bases, and 5 bases had no gene match. CDR3 loop: CAWTKQGMNTEAFF. DNA of the CDR3: TGTGCCTGGACAAAACAGGGGATGAACACTGAAGCTTTCTTT.

The chain is built from TRBV11-3 and TRBJ2-7; tentatively, D is TRBD1 or TRBD2 (5 bases each). Germline V gene data show CDR1 as SGHNT and CDR2 as YENEEA. The CDR3 spans 15 residues. Trimming pared 7 bases from V and 1 base from J, leaving 17 bases between. The DNA of the CDR3 is TGTGCCAGCACCCCTTCCGGGGCCATATCCTACGAGCAGTACTTC. Residues: CASTPSGAISYEQYF.

The CDR3 DNA is TGTGCCAGCAGTTTAAACGACAGGACGCAGTATTTT. Residues: CASSLNDRTQYF. The chain joins TRBV28 to TRBJ2-3; weak D call: TRBD1 (6 bases). CDR1 and CDR2 (germline): MDHEN, SYDVKM. The V end was cut by 2 bases, the J end by 9 bases, with 9 bases between. This CDR3 comprises 12 residues.

The CDR3 sequence: CASSELGQPNEKLFF. The CDR3 nucleotides read TGTGCCAGCAGTGAACTGGGACAGCCTAATGAAAAACTGTTTTTT. The gene calls are TRBV2 and TRBJ1-4, with 7 bases aligning to TRBD1. This CDR3 is 15 amino acids long. After removal of 2 bases from V and 3 bases from J, the junction contained 3 bases not matched to a gene. Germline V lookup: CDR1 SNHLY, CDR2 FYNNEI.

The genes are TRBV6-6 and TRBJ2-7; either TRBD1 or TRBD2 may supply D (6 bases each). V dropped 8 bases and J dropped 3 bases, with 14 bases sitting between them. The germline V gene has CDR1 MNHNY and CDR2 SVGAGI (reference sequence). This CDR3 has 13 amino acids. The DNA of the CDR3 is TGTGCCAGCGTCCAAGGGGGGATCTACGAGCAGTACTTC. Translating it yields CASVQGGIYEQYF.

The genes are TRBV12-5 and TRBJ1-1, with D tentatively TRBD1 (6 bases). CDR3 length equals 14 residues. Trimming removed 3 bases from V and 5 bases from J, with 13 bases in between. CDR1 is LGHNT, CDR2 FRNRAP, per germline. The CDR3, as DNA: TGTGCTAGTGGTTTCGCGGGGGCGAGGACTGAAGCTTTCTTT. It is translated as CASGFAGARTEAFF.

The V call is TRBV4-2, the J call TRBJ1-2; perhaps TRBD1 as D (5 bases). The CDR3 extends over 13 amino acids. Looked up from germline, CDR1 is LGHNA and CDR2 is YNFKEQ. Deletions cut 4 bases from V and 8 bases from J, with 14 bases between. The CDR3 is CASSLGRWRGYTF. DNA for the CDR3: TGTGCCAGCAGCCTGGGACGGTGGAGGGGCTACACCTTC.

The chain combines TRBV19 with TRBJ2-1, with 10 bases fitting TRBD2. V shed 7 bases, J shed 8 bases, and the junction held 5 bases outside the gene matches. The CDR3 contains 13 residues. The germline CDR1 and CDR2 sequences are LNHDA and SQIVND (reference sequence). In nucleotides, the CDR3 is TGTGCCAGTAAGCGGGGGGGCCGGGATGAGCAGTTCTTC. Translation gives CASKRGGRDEQFF.

The chain employs TRBV2 and TRBJ1-2, with TRBD1 identical over 11 bases. The J segment lost 2 bases and the V segment lost 3 bases, leaving 14 bases of the junction unmatched. This CDR3 is built from 19 residues. Per the germline V gene, CDR1 is SNHLY and CDR2 is FYNNEI. CDR3 protein: CASSDSTGDRGRVNYGYTF. The DNA for the CDR3 is TGTGCCAGCAGTGATTCGACGGGGGACAGGGGGAGAGTCAACTATGGCTACACCTTC.

The chain couples TRBV6-5 to TRBJ1-5, with unresolved D. Trimming cost V 8 bases and J 1 base, with 12 bases left between them. Germline V gene sequence: CDR1 MNHEY, CDR2 SVGAGI. There are 14 residues in the CDR3. CDR3 DNA: TGTGCCAGCTACGGCGGCCTAAGCAATCAGCCCCAGCATTTT. As protein: CASYGGLSNQPQHF.

The chain carries TRBV6-5 and TRBJ1-6; possibly TRBD1 for D (5 bases). The CDR3 sequence is 15 residues long. Germline values: CDR1 MNHEY, CDR2 SVGAGI. V was trimmed by 0 bases and J by 10 bases, leaving 13 bases between them. CDR3 sequence: CASSYSGGSGSPLHF. The CDR3 region has the DNA TGTGCCAGCAGTTACTCGGGGGGTTCTGGATCACCCCTCCACTTT.